A selection of T cell receptor beta chains follows, all from one sample in a study of CD8 T cells in ankylosing spondylitis. Via MiXCR, TCRdb re-called the 5' RACE reads, giving one row per CDR3 protein. Of 250,000 to 300,000 distinct CDR3 sequences detected, approximately 20% appear once; the ten largest clones hold around 7.8%. Sequenced material: blood, either unsorted or a sorted T cell fraction (not recorded which). Source of these receptors: a male donor with ankylosing spondylitis or in good health (not recorded which). The CDR3 runs from the conserved cysteine through the conserved F or W. D genes are given only for firm matches. The size entry is marked missing in some rows and otherwise reads once, few, many or a size class.

v_gene	abundance	j_gene	d_gene	CDR3aa	CDR3nt
TRBV5-6	NA	TRBJ2-2	NA	CASSTTISGELFF	TGTGCCAGCAGCACGACTATTTCCGGGGAGCTGTTTTTT
TRBV18	few	TRBJ2-5	NA	CASSPPDKRPTQYF	TGTGCCAGCTCACCACCCGACAAGAGGCCCACCCAGTACTTC
TRBV27	few	TRBJ2-1	NA	CASGDTLGLHNEQFF	TGTGCCAGCGGCGATACGTTGGGACTCCACAATGAGCAGTTCTTC
TRBV30	few	TRBJ2-1	NA	CAWTLGLDEQFF	TGTGCCTGGACCTTGGGGTTGGATGAGCAGTTCTTC
TRBV21-1	few	TRBJ2-5	NA	CATSGGTQETQYF	TGTGCCACCTCCGGCGGGACGCAAGAGACCCAGTACTTC
TRBV14	few	TRBJ1-1	NA	CASSQGMRWSTEAFF	TGTGCCAGCAGCCAAGGGATGCGGTGGAGCACTGAAGCTTTCTTT
TRBV28	few	TRBJ2-5	NA	CASSFHIPSGETQYF	TGTGCCAGCAGTTTTCACATCCCTAGTGGAGAGACCCAGTACTTC
TRBV20-1	NA	TRBJ2-3	NA	CSAREYAGRTDTQYF	TGCAGTGCTAGAGAGTATGCAGGACGCACAGATACGCAGTATTTT
TRBV10-3	once	TRBJ1-1	NA	CAIRKERMNTEAFF	TGTGCCATCAGGAAGGAACGGATGAACACTGAAGCTTTCTTT
TRBV24-1	many	TRBJ2-2	NA	CATSDRGAGELFF	TGTGCCACCAGTGACCGGGGCGCCGGGGAGCTGTTTTTT
TRBV5-1	few	TRBJ2-3	NA	CASSPQGSPDTQYF	TGCGCCAGCAGCCCCCAGGGGTCCCCAGATACGCAGTATTTT
TRBV6-1	few	TRBJ2-1	TRBD2	CASRTVAGGPIAEQFF	TGTGCCAGCAGAACCGTAGCGGGGGGGCCGATCGCTGAGCAGTTCTTC
TRBV20-1	few	TRBJ2-1	NA	CSARPPDTYNEQFF	TGCAGTGCTAGGCCGCCGGACACCTACAATGAGCAGTTCTTC
TRBV20-1	NA	TRBJ2-5	TRBD2	CSLLGREPETQYF	TGCAGTCTCCTCGGGCGGGAGCCAGAGACCCAGTACTTC
TRBV5-6	few	TRBJ2-5	TRBD2	CASSWTWAGVQETQYF	TGTGCCAGCAGTTGGACCTGGGCGGGGGTCCAAGAGACCCAGTACTTC
TRBV20-1	NA	TRBJ2-6	NA	CSARVIPGANVLTF	TGCAGTGCTAGAGTCATTCCCGGGGCCAACGTCCTGACTTTC
TRBV29-1	many	TRBJ2-1	NA	CSVDLGTHNEQFF	TGCAGCGTGGACCTCGGGACCCACAATGAGCAGTTCTTC
TRBV2	NA	TRBJ2-1	NA	CASSVEGRNEQFF	TGTGCCAGCAGTGTGGAGGGGCGGAATGAGCAGTTCTTC
TRBV24-1	NA	TRBJ2-1	NA	CATSPGMTYNEQFF	TGTGCCACTTCTCCGGGGATGACCTACAATGAGCAGTTCTTC
TRBV20-1	few	TRBJ1-3	NA	CSARDPGGAGNTIYF	TGCAGTGCTAGAGATCCTGGGGGCGCGGGAAACACCATATATTTT
TRBV5-1	many	TRBJ1-1	NA	CASTKQGYTEAFF	TGCGCCAGCACCAAACAGGGTTACACTGAAGCTTTCTTT
TRBV12-3/TRBV12-4	few	TRBJ1-3	NA	CASSSGTDSSGNTIYF	TGTGCCAGCAGTTCAGGGACGGACAGCTCTGGAAACACCATATATTTT
TRBV6-4	few	TRBJ1-2	NA	CASSDSSRPHYGYTF	TGTGCCAGCAGTGACTCTTCGCGGCCGCACTATGGCTACACCTTC
TRBV7-8	few	TRBJ1-6	NA	CASSPVNREVNSPLHF	TGTGCCAGCAGCCCGGTCAACAGGGAGGTGAATTCACCCCTCCACTTT
TRBV5-1	few	TRBJ2-3	NA	CASSFLDSTDTQYF	TGCGCCAGCAGCTTTCTGGACAGCACAGATACGCAGTATTTT
TRBV2	few	TRBJ2-1	NA	CASSDRLRTTMFF	TGTGCCAGCAGTGACAGGCTCCGGACTACAATGTTCTTC
TRBV5-1	NA	TRBJ1-1	TRBD1	CASRPGQINTEAFF	TGCGCCAGCAGACCGGGACAGATTAACACTGAAGCTTTCTTT
TRBV5-5	NA	TRBJ2-3	NA	CASSLITASTDTQYF	TGTGCCAGCAGCTTGATAACAGCTAGCACAGATACGCAGTATTTT
TRBV5-1	NA	TRBJ1-6	TRBD1	CASSLEGQSHSPLHF	TGCGCCAGCAGCTTGGAGGGACAGTCCCATTCACCCCTCCACTTT
TRBV6-2/TRBV6-3	NA	TRBJ2-6	TRBD1	CASHRTGRSGANVLTF	TGTGCCAGCCACCGGACAGGGCGCTCTGGGGCCAACGTCCTGACTTTC
TRBV5-1	NA	TRBJ1-6	TRBD1	CASSLTGQGAQYSPLHF	TGCGCCAGCAGCTTGACCGGACAGGGGGCTCAGTATTCACCCCTCCACTTT
TRBV29-1	many	TRBJ1-1	NA	CSVVQNTEAFF	TGCAGCGTTGTACAGAACACTGAAGCTTTCTTT
TRBV7-6	few	TRBJ2-5	TRBD1	CASSGQGLETQYF	TGTGCCAGCAGCGGACAGGGTTTGGAGACCCAGTACTTC
TRBV12-3/TRBV12-4	NA	TRBJ1-5	NA	CASSLAMGGADQPQHF	TGTGCCAGCAGTTTAGCCATGGGGGGCGCGGATCAGCCCCAGCATTTT
TRBV20-1	NA	TRBJ2-1	TRBD1	CSASGTGIDYNEQFF	TGCAGTGCTAGCGGGACAGGGATTGATTACAATGAGCAGTTCTTC
TRBV3-1	NA	TRBJ2-4	NA	CASSSGGENIQYF	TGTGCCAGCAGCTCCGGCGGCGAAAACATTCAGTACTTC
TRBV5-5	few	TRBJ2-4	NA	CASSLEGNIQYF	TGTGCCAGCAGCTTGGAGGGGAACATTCAGTACTTC
TRBV5-1	NA	TRBJ1-6	NA	CASGGAEDNSPLHF	TGCGCCAGCGGGGGAGCGGAAGATAATTCACCCCTCCACTTT
TRBV7-8	NA	TRBJ2-3	NA	CASSIVTDTQYF	TGTGCCAGCAGCATCGTCACAGATACGCAGTATTTT
TRBV5-1	few	TRBJ2-3	NA	CASSLARSSTDTQYF	TGCGCCAGCAGCTTGGCTAGATCTAGCACAGATACGCAGTATTTT
TRBV29-1	many	TRBJ1-1	NA	CSATTGSYTEAFF	TGCAGCGCAACGACAGGAAGTTACACTGAAGCTTTCTTT
TRBV28	NA	TRBJ1-5	NA	CASSLRGAHNQPQHF	TGTGCCAGCAGTTTGAGGGGTGCCCACAATCAGCCCCAGCATTTT
TRBV24-1	many	TRBJ1-5	NA	CATSDLNILSNQPQHF	TGTGCCACCAGTGATTTAAATATCCTTAGCAATCAGCCCCAGCATTTT
TRBV15	many	TRBJ2-3	NA	CATSRDKGRVTQYF	TGTGCCACCAGCAGAGACAAGGGACGGGTTACGCAGTATTTT
TRBV7-7	NA	TRBJ2-5	TRBD1	CASSFNRGRGETQYF	TGTGCCAGCAGCTTCAACAGGGGGCGCGGGGAGACCCAGTACTTC
TRBV7-9	many	TRBJ2-1	TRBD2	CASSPPGLAGNEQFF	TGTGCCAGCAGCCCCCCGGGACTAGCTGGGAATGAGCAGTTCTTC
TRBV5-1	NA	TRBJ1-1	NA	CASSSGTLNTEAFF	TGCGCCAGCAGCTCCGGGACATTGAACACTGAAGCTTTCTTT
TRBV6-5	few	TRBJ2-5	NA	CASSDAGTQYF	TGTGCCAGCAGTGACGCAGGGACCCAGTACTTC
TRBV29-1	many	TRBJ2-1	TRBD2	CSVEKAGAYNEQFF	TGCAGCGTTGAAAAGGCGGGAGCATACAATGAGCAGTTCTTC